This T cell receptor (beta chain) was profiled in a study of tumor-infiltrating lymphocytes in primary liver carcinoma. Looking at the study overall: Each of the samples returned roughly 3.65 to 7.5 million productive TCRbeta reads (a yield similar across tissue types). Findings of the study overall: Relative to blood, tumors carried a significantly larger fraction of the repertoire in their top 250 clones (p = 0.039). Appearing in all five tumor regions was true of only about 7.5-25% of top clones.

TCR beta cDNA was reverse-transcribed from about 500 ng of total RNA. The reaction used a constant-region primer and ProtoScript II reverse transcriptase. TCR beta libraries came from three nested multiplex PCR rounds using slightly modified ARM-PCR. TRBV1-TRBV30 forward primers and a C-beta reverse primer were used in the first two PCR rounds, which each ran for around 11 cycles. MiXCR, run by TCRdb on the multiplex PCR reads, gives a single entry per CDR3 protein. The table lists 40,000 to 55,000 distinct CDR3 sequences, 65% to 80% of them singletons. Trimming removed 3 bases at V and 7 bases at J, with 16 bases between. CDR3 length equals 15 residues. Germline CDR1 SGHAT, CDR2 FQNNGV. Details on this clonotype: Its cognate antigen is unknown.

Total RNA and DNA came together from about 19-30 mg of bulk tissue without cell sorting. Chronic HBV infection, untreated so far, was present in the patients. The gene calls are TRBV11-2 and TRBJ2-1; the D gene is possibly TRBD2 (7 bases). The sequence was obtained from a man between 40 and 49 years old with primary liver carcinoma and hepatitis B virus infection. Sequences were obtained from liver tumor tissue from sampling region 5. Subset indicated: tumor region T5, tumor centre. This CDR3 is CASSLGGAGYNEQFF. The CDR3, as DNA: TGTGCCAGCAGCTTGGGGGGGGCTGGATATAATGAGCAGTTCTTC.